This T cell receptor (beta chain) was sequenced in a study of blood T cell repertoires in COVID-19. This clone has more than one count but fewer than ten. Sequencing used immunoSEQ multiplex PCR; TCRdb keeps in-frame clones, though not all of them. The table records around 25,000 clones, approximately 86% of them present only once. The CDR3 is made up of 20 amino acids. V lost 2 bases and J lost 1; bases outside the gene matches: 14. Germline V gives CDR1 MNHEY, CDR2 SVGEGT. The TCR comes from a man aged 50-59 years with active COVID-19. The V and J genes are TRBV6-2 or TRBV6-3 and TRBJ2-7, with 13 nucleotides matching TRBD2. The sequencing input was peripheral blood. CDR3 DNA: TGTGCCAGCAGTTACCGCAGACTAGCGGGAGGACATAGGAGGTCCTACGAGCAGTACTTC. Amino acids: CASSYRRLAGGHRRSYEQYF.